The sequence of this TCR beta chain was determined in a study of T cell changes during pregnancy in multiple sclerosis. Looked up from germline, CDR1 is MNHEY and CDR2 is SVGAGI. The CDR3 sequence is 16 residues long. V was pared by 2 bases and J by 9 bases, with 20 bases between. Assay used: immunoSEQ multiplex PCR; TCRdb lists only in-frame clones, some missing. The sample records some 100,000 clones, 94% being singletons. The V gene is TRBV6-5, the J gene TRBJ2-1, with D perhaps TRBD1 (6 bases). Source: peripheral blood, taken before pregnancy. The clonotype comes from a female donor with multiple sclerosis, enrolled in a pregnancy study. For the CDR3, the DNA is TGTGCCAGCAGTTACGACAGGCTACAGCTCAGGAGTGAGCAGTTCTTC. It specifies CASSYDRLQLRSEQFF.